Listed below are T cell receptor beta chains from one sample, sequenced in a study of blood T cell repertoires in COVID-19. Sequenced by immunoSEQ multiplex PCR; TCRdb stores in-frame clones only, minus some. The sample yields over 200,000 clones, 88% seen once. The sample consisted of peripheral blood. These receptors all stem from a man aged 60 to 69 who had recovered from COVID-19. The CDR3 runs from the conserved cysteine through the conserved F or W. D genes are given only for firm matches. Expanded clones are given a class, and other clones once, few, many or no size at all.

clone size,D gene,J gene,V gene,CDR3 DNA,CDR3 protein
NA,TRBD1,TRBJ1-2,TRBV7-2,TGTGCCAGCAGCACCCGGACAGGAAATAACTATGGCTACACCTTC,CASSTRTGNNYGYTF
NA,NA,TRBJ2-3,TRBV12-5,TGTGCTAGTGCCAGGACTTCTACCACAGATACGCAGTATTTT,CASARTSTTDTQYF
NA,TRBD2,TRBJ2-3,TRBV7-3,TGTGCCAGCAGCTTAAGGGGCACGCGTCGGGACTACACAGATACGCAGTATTTT,CASSLRGTRRDYTDTQYF
NA,NA,TRBJ1-6,TRBV12-3/TRBV12-4,TGTGCCAGCAGTTGGACAAGCCGAAGCCTCCACTTT,CASSWTSRSLHF
NA,NA,TRBJ1-1,TRBV5-4,TGTGCCAGCAGCTCAGCCACAGGGATTGAAGCTTTCTTT,CASSSATGIEAFF
NA,NA,TRBJ1-1,TRBV2,TGTGCCAGCAGTGTTTACCGGGCTTTCTTT,CASSVYRAFF
NA,NA,TRBJ2-1,TRBV5-1,TGCGCCAGCAGCTTGGAGTGGGCAGGTGACAATGAGCAGTTCTTC,CASSLEWAGDNEQFF
NA,TRBD1,TRBJ1-1,TRBV10-3,TGTGCCATCAGTGAGCCGGGACAGGGACCCGTGAACACTGAAGCTTTCTTT,CAISEPGQGPVNTEAFF
NA,TRBD1,TRBJ1-2,TRBV5-4,TGTGCCAGCCGACTAGGGACAGCCTATGGCTACACCTTC,CASRLGTAYGYTF
NA,TRBD2,TRBJ2-3,TRBV5-4,TGTGCCAGCAGCTTGGGCCGGACTAGCGGGGGGGCAGATACGCAGTATTTT,CASSLGRTSGGADTQYF
NA,TRBD2,TRBJ2-5,TRBV6-5,TGTGCCAGCAGGAGGGACTATGCGCAAGAGACCCAGTACTTC,CASRRDYAQETQYF
NA,TRBD1,TRBJ1-1,TRBV6-5,TGTGCCAGCAATCGACAGGGGGCCACTGAAGCTTTCTTT,CASNRQGATEAFF
NA,TRBD2,TRBJ2-3,TRBV4-1,TGCGCCAGCAGCCGGTCGGGAGCGGGGGGCACAGATACGCAGTATTTT,CASSRSGAGGTDTQYF
NA,TRBD2,TRBJ2-7,TRBV14,TGTGCCAGCAGCCACCGCGGGGGAAAGAGTTCCTACGAGCAGTACTTC,CASSHRGGKSSYEQYF
NA,NA,TRBJ1-4,TRBV9,TGTGCCAGCAGCGTAGGACTTACAACTAATGAAAAACTGTTTTTT,CASSVGLTTNEKLFF
NA,NA,TRBJ2-7,TRBV4-1,TGCGCCAGCAGCCAAGGGCCGGGAGCCCTCTACGAGCAGTACTTC,CASSQGPGALYEQYF
NA,NA,TRBJ1-5,TRBV21-1,TGTGCCAGCAGAAAGGGGCAGGGGTACCCATATAGCAATCAGCCCCAGCATTTT,CASRKGQGYPYSNQPQHF
NA,TRBD2,TRBJ2-1,TRBV30,TGTGCCTGGAGTGTTCGCCTAGCGGGGGAAAGCAATGAGCAGTTCTTC,CAWSVRLAGESNEQFF
NA,NA,TRBJ1-6,TRBV14,TGTGCCAGCAGCCAAACCAGAAATTCACCCCTCCACTTT,CASSQTRNSPLHF
few,NA,TRBJ1-1,TRBV12-3/TRBV12-4,TGTGCCAGCAAGTTGGTTCAGAAAGCTTTCTTT,CASKLVQKAFF
NA,TRBD1,TRBJ1-1,TRBV6-5,TGTGCCAGCAGCCTCGGGACAGCGCACACTGAAGCTTTCTTT,CASSLGTAHTEAFF
NA,TRBD1,TRBJ2-5,TRBV5-1,TGCGCCAGCACCGGGGGACAGGGAGAGCGAGAGACCCAGTACTTC,CASTGGQGERETQYF
once,TRBD1,TRBJ2-7,TRBV11-2,TGTGCCAGCAGCTCGATCTACAGGGGGTACTCCTACGAGCAGTACTTC,CASSSIYRGYSYEQYF